This TCR beta chain was found in a study of T cells after yellow fever vaccination. The CDR3 is 16 amino acids. This clonotype was counted at least ten times. From the 5' RACE reads, TCRdb called clonotypes with MiXCR, one entry per CDR3 protein. The sample holds roughly 62,000 distinct CDR3 sequences; approximately 7.7% are singletons and the top ten take approximately 37%. Sequenced here: CD8+ T cells sorted from PBMCs, sampled on the day of the first yellow fever vaccination. The chain recombines TRBV12-2 with TRBJ1-5. TRBV12-2 is a known pseudogene. The TCR sequence derives from a man between 18 and 29 years old who received the YFV17D yellow fever vaccine. Here the CDR3 reads CASRPTARESDQPQHF. The CDR3 bases are TGTGCAAGTCGCCCAACGGCGAGGGAATCAGATCAGCCCCAGCATTTT.